The clone carrying this T cell receptor (beta chain) was seen a handful of times. Then a second PCR, running roughly 7 to 11 cycles, was carried out with a sample-barcoded 5' primer and a J-beta primer mix. TCRdb itself ran the 5' RACE reads through MiXCR, one entry per CDR3 protein. The table records about 800,000 distinct CDR3 sequences, 20% to 30% of them present only once. The sample belongs to a study of blood T cells in healthy people across ages. Germline V gives CDR1 SGHTA, CDR2 FQGTGA. The CDR3 sequence is 12 residues long. These sequences were also reported in another study, on T cells of mothers and their children.

The J gene is TRBJ2-5, the V gene TRBV7-3; tentative D call: TRBD2 (6 bases). The J call is in doubt because the DNA end fits TRBJ2-1 better. The sample taken for sequencing was blood. This receptor was obtained from a boy aged 5-17 years in good health. The CDR3, as DNA: TGTGCCAGCAGCAAAGACGGGAGTGAGCAGTTCTTC. Translating it yields CASSKDGSEQFF.